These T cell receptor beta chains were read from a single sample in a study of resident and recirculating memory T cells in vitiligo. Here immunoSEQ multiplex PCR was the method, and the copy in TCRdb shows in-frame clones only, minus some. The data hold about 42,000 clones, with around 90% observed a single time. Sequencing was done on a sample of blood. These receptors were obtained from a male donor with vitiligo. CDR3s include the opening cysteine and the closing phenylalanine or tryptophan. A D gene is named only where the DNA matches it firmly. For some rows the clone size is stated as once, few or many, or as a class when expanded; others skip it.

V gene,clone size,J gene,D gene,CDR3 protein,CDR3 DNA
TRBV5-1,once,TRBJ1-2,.,CASSFSDRPNYGYTF,TGCGCCAGCAGCTTTTCCGACAGGCCTAACTATGGCTACACCTTC
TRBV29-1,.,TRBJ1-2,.,CSVDRDGYTF,TGCAGCGTTGACCGGGATGGCTACACCTTC
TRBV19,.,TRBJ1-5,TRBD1,CASSMYTGGRDQPQHF,TGTGCCAGTAGTATGTACACAGGGGGAAGGGATCAGCCCCAGCATTTT
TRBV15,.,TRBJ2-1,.,CATSADYNEQFF,TGTGCCACCAGCGCGGACTACAATGAGCAGTTCTTC
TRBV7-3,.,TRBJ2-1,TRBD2,CASSLLAGRLGEQFF,TGTGCCAGCAGCTTGCTAGCGGGACGGTTGGGTGAGCAGTTCTTC
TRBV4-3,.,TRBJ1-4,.,CASSQNYGQGKYNEKLFF,TGCGCCAGCAGCCAAAACTACGGGCAGGGAAAATATAATGAAAAACTGTTTTTT
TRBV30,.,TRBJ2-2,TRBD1,CAWEFSGTGNGELFF,TGTGCCTGGGAATTCTCCGGGACAGGGAACGGGGAGCTGTTTTTT
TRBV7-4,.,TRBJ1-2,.,CASSLVLYRRTGGYTF,TGTGCCAGCAGCTTAGTACTTTACAGGCGCACTGGTGGCTACACCTTC
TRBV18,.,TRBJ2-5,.,CASPRGETQYF,TGTGCCAGCCCAAGGGGAGAGACCCAGTACTTC
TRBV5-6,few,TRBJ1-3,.,CASSPSSLLGNTIYF,TGTGCCAGCAGTCCCAGCTCACTACTCGGAAACACCATATATTTT
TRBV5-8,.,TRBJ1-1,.,CASIRDTRNTEAFF,TGTGCCTCCATCCGGGACACTAGAAACACTGAAGCTTTCTTT
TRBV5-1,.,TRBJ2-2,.,CASSVTGDNTGELFF,TGCGCCAGCAGCGTAACAGGAGACAACACCGGGGAGCTGTTTTTT
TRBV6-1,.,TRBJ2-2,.,CASTVTGQNTGELFF,TGTGCCAGCACCGTAACGGGACAGAACACCGGGGAGCTGTTTTTT
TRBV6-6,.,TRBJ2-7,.,CASRSEVAREQYF,TGTGCCAGCAGATCCGAGGTAGCGCGCGAGCAGTACTTC